Each of the 15 T cell receptor beta chains below was sequenced from the same sample in a study of regulatory T cells in long-lasting Graves disease. Investigators prepared the TCR beta libraries by applying iRepertoire HTBI primers and Arm-PCR of CDR3 regions. TCRdb used MiXCR to reprocess the multiplex PCR reads, holding one entry per CDR3 protein. The data show about 540,000 distinct CDR3 sequences, roughly 13% seen once. Specified time point: newly diagnosed GD, antithyroid drugs for less than 3 months. Making the TCR library involved RNA that had been extracted from PBMCs. These data were likewise used in another study, on T cells in Graves' hyperthyroidism and ophthalmopathy.

The input for sequencing was peripheral blood mononuclear cells (PBMCs), taken at new diagnosis, from a patient treated with antithyroid drugs. The receptors stem from a man aged 25 to 40 with Graves disease.

This rearrangement joins TRBV12-3 or TRBV12-4 to TRBJ2-1; D remains unclear. The CDR3 has 16 amino acids. V was trimmed by 2 bases and J by 0 bases, leaving 11 bases between them. The CDR3 DNA reads as TGTGCCAGCAGTTTAAGGACCCCGAGCTCCTACAATGAGCAGTTCTTC. This encodes CASSLRTPSSYNEQFF.

This chain uses TRBV10-3 with TRBJ2-1, with D uncertain. Trimming left V 4 bases short and J 4 bases short, with 8 bases between. There are 13 residues in the CDR3. CDR1 and CDR2 from the germline V gene are ENHRY and SYGVKD. The chain's CDR3 is CAISATDYNEQFF. The CDR3 nucleotides read TGTGCCATCAGTGCTACAGATTACAATGAGCAGTTCTTC.

This clonotype occurred a few times. This may arise from a read error, as a much more abundant clone is one base away. This rearrangement joins TRBV10-1 to TRBJ1-2; weak D call: TRBD1 (5 bases). Germline values: CDR1 WNHNN, CDR2 SYGVQD (reference sequence). The CDR3 is 16 residues long. The CDR3 DNA reads as TGCGCCAGCAGCCGAGGGGTTCTCGTCCTTAACTATAGCTACACCTTC. Protein sequence: CASSRGVLVLNYSYTF.

This clonotype showed up many times. J is TRBJ2-3 and V is TRBV28, with 9 bases that match TRBD1. This CDR3 has 16 amino acids. V dropped 7 bases and J dropped 0; count of bases not matched to a gene: 8. CDR1 and CDR2 from the germline V gene are MDHEN and SYDVKM. In DNA form, the CDR3 reads TGTGCCAGCAATTGGTACAGGGGGCGGAGCACAGATACGCAGTATTTT. It encodes CASNWYRGRSTDTQYF.

This clonotype was found a few times. Written as DNA, the CDR3 is TGTGCCACTTCCATGATCACTGAAGCTTTCTTT. This codes for CATSMITEAFF. This chain uses TRBV6-1 with TRBJ1-1, with D unclear. This CDR3 spans 11 amino acids. V was cut by 10 bases and J by 4 bases, with 10 bases left in between. CDR1 MNHNS and CDR2 SASEGT come from the germline V gene.

This clonotype was counted ten times or more. V usage is TRBV2 and J usage is TRBJ2-3; D is unclear. The V end lost 6 bases, the J end lost 6 bases, and 19 bases lay between the germline ends. There are 15 residues in the CDR3. Germline V lookup: CDR1 SNHLY, CDR2 FYNNEI. The CDR3 is CASSQEAVNQDTQYF. CDR3 DNA: TGTGCCAGCAGCCAAGAGGCGGTAAATCAGGATACGCAGTATTTT.

This clonotype was counted many times. V is TRBV6-1 and J is TRBJ2-3; no clear D. V was pared by 5 bases and J by 4 bases, with 16 bases between. There are 15 residues in the CDR3. Germline values: CDR1 MNHNS, CDR2 SASEGT. This chain's CDR3 is CASSTVGSRADTQYF. In DNA, the CDR3 is TGTGCCAGCAGTACCGTGGGGTCCCGGGCAGATACGCAGTATTTT.

This clonotype was seen only a few times. The gene calls are TRBV14 and TRBJ2-7; D is uncertain. This CDR3 is built from 11 residues. The ends were cut back, 3 bases at V and 6 bases at J, with 6 bases in the middle. CDR1 is SGHDN, CDR2 FVKESK, per germline. In DNA form, the CDR3 reads TGTGCCAGCAGCCAGAGGCGCGAGCAGTACTTC. Amino acids: CASSQRREQYF.

Turning to this clonotype: Since the CDR3 does not end with the conserved phenylalanine or tryptophan, this likely comes from a read error. It is unclear where the CDR3 begins or ends on the DNA, so no DNA is shown, and the CDR3 is as TCRdb lists it. The CDR3 loop reads CASSYSLGDRCVL. The chain joins TRBV6-5 to TRBJ2-1; the table calls TRBD1, which could not be checked here. The CDR3 length is 13 residues, termini included. Germline V gene data show CDR1 as MNHEY and CDR2 as SVGAGI.

At least ten counts were recorded for this clonotype. The V call is TRBV10-3, the J call TRBJ2-3; D not resolved. Germline CDR1 ENHRY, CDR2 SYGVKD. Trimming stripped 0 bases from V and 1 base from J, with 8 bases between. The CDR3 covers 15 residues. In DNA form, the CDR3 reads TGTGCCATCAGTGAGTCGAAAGGAGGCACAGATACGCAGTATTTT. Translation: CAISESKGGTDTQYF.

There are a few counts of this clonotype. This chain connects TRBV10-3 to TRBJ2-2; 8 bases are shared with TRBD2. Looked up from germline, CDR1 is ENHRY and CDR2 is SYGVKD. This CDR3 region has 15 residues. The junction had 7 bases not matched to a gene; V was cut back by 6 bases and J by 4 bases. The CDR3 spells CAISPGTRGTGELFF. DNA for the CDR3: TGTGCCATCAGCCCCGGGACTAGGGGCACCGGGGAGCTGTTTTTT.

Regarding this clonotype: This could be a read error, since a much larger clone is one nucleotide away. This chain links TRBV11-3 with TRBJ2-2; D not resolved. The V gene's germline CDR1 is SGHNT and CDR2 YENEEA. The CDR3 is made up of 13 amino acids. The CDR3 nucleotides are TGTGCCACCAGCCCGACCGCCACCGGGGAGCTGTTTTTT. It translates to CATSPTATGELFF.

The V and J genes are TRBV5-1 and TRBJ2-2; no clear D gene. Trimming took 4 bases from V and 2 from J, leaving 18 bases between them. Per germline, CDR1 SGHRS and CDR2 YFSETQ. This CDR3 has 17 amino acids. The CDR3 reads CASSPIFSHINTGELFF. The DNA for the CDR3 is TGCGCCAGCAGCCCAATTTTCAGTCACATAAACACCGGGGAGCTGTTTTTT.

Ten or more counts support this clonotype. This sequence joins TRBV10-3 and TRBJ1-1, with D uncertain. Germline values: CDR1 ENHRY, CDR2 SYGVKD. V lost 8 bases, J lost 1 base, and 11 bases lay in between. This CDR3 comprises 13 residues. As DNA, the CDR3 is TGTGCCATCGGAGGGAGAGGGAACACTGAAGCTTTCTTT. It codes for CAIGGRGNTEAFF.

This clonotype appeared a few times. The chain combines TRBV4-2 with TRBJ2-2, with D unresolved. This CDR3 comprises 15 residues. Trimming took off 1 base at V and 4 bases at J, with 10 bases between the two ends. Per germline, CDR1 LGHNA and CDR2 YNFKEQ. In DNA, the CDR3 is TGTGCCAGCAGCCAAGCAGTAGATTTCACCGGGGAGCTGTTTTTT. Protein sequence: CASSQAVDFTGELFF.